This T cell receptor (beta chain) was documented in a study of Ad26.COV2.S vaccination and SARS-CoV-2 variants. Study-level background: The donor participated in the COV1001 trial, in its Ad26.COV2.S arm. Doses of Ad26.COV2.S were injected into muscle once or twice, 56 days apart. Study-wide points: Vaccine recipients surpassed placebo recipients in spike-specific TCR breadth.

The germline V gene encodes CDR1 LGHDT and CDR2 YNNKEL (reference sequence). The V end was cut by 1 base, the J end by 4 bases, with 13 bases between. This CDR3 contains 15 residues. Assay: immunoSEQ multiplex PCR; the TCRdb copy retains only in-frame clones and omits some. The profile shows some 320,000 clones, around four fifths of them singletons. The treatment: roughly 18 received Ad26.COV2.S at low or high dose, single or two shots; five or six received placebo; per-sample allocation not given. Repertoires come from day 63 after the first vaccine or placebo injection. Wuhan-strain spike was delivered by a replication-incompetent Ad26 vector. In the case of this clone: What it binds is unknown.

Sequencing was performed on peripheral blood, taken in a trial of Ad26.COV2.S vaccine versus placebo. V is TRBV3-1 (or the pseudogene TRBV3-2) and J is TRBJ1-2; D is unresolved. The clonotype originates from a person between 18 and 59 years old who received the Ad26.COV2.S COVID-19 vaccine or a placebo. CDR3 region: CASSQVGRDSYGYTF. In DNA form, the CDR3 reads TGTGCCAGCAGCCAAGTTGGCCGGGATAGCTATGGCTACACCTTC.